These T cell receptor beta chains were read from a single sample in a study of blood T cell repertoires in COVID-19. Method: immunoSEQ multiplex PCR; TCRdb's copy keeps in-frame clones and lacks some. This table holds 200,000 to 250,000 clones, approximately 82% found once. Specimen: peripheral blood. The receptors come from a woman at least 80 years old with active or convalescent COVID-19. Each CDR3 is given with its conserved first and last residue. The D gene is left open where the match is weak. The size entry is marked missing in some rows and otherwise reads once, few, many or a size class.

d_call: TRBD1
v_call: TRBV30
j_call: TRBJ2-6
clone_size: few
cdr3_nt: TGTGCCGGCGGGACAGGGGATGGGGCCAACGTCCTGACTTTC
cdr3_aa: CAGGTGDGANVLTF

d_call: TRBD1
v_call: TRBV5-6
j_call: TRBJ1-1
clone_size: NA
cdr3_nt: TGTGCCAGCAGCTTCGGGACAGGGGGCGGGAACACTGAAGCTTTCTTT
cdr3_aa: CASSFGTGGGNTEAFF

d_call: TRBD2
v_call: TRBV5-1
j_call: TRBJ2-1
clone_size: NA
cdr3_nt: TGCGCCAGCAGCTTGAGCGGGGGGCCCCCTAGCTCCTACAATGAGCAGTTCTTC
cdr3_aa: CASSLSGGPPSSYNEQFF

d_call: TRBD1
v_call: TRBV29-1
j_call: TRBJ1-2
clone_size: few
cdr3_nt: TGCAGCGTAACCGGGACAGGGGTTTTCTATGGCTACACCTTC
cdr3_aa: CSVTGTGVFYGYTF

d_call: NA
v_call: TRBV19
j_call: TRBJ2-7
clone_size: NA
cdr3_nt: TGTGCCAGTAGTATCGGGGACACCACAGGGGAGCAGTACTTC
cdr3_aa: CASSIGDTTGEQYF

d_call: NA
v_call: TRBV5-1
j_call: TRBJ1-6
clone_size: NA
cdr3_nt: TGCGCCAGCAGCCTCGGGAATTGGGTTAATTCACCCCTCCACTTT
cdr3_aa: CASSLGNWVNSPLHF

d_call: TRBD1
v_call: TRBV5-1
j_call: TRBJ1-1
clone_size: NA
cdr3_nt: TGCGCCAGCAGCCTACAGGGGGTGGAAACTGAAGCTTTCTTT
cdr3_aa: CASSLQGVETEAFF

d_call: TRBD1
v_call: TRBV27
j_call: TRBJ1-1
clone_size: NA
cdr3_nt: TGTGCCAGCAGTCCGCGGGACAGGGGATACACTGAAGCTTTCTTT
cdr3_aa: CASSPRDRGYTEAFF

d_call: TRBD1
v_call: TRBV2
j_call: TRBJ1-6
clone_size: few
cdr3_nt: TGTGCCAGCAGGTTGGACAGGGAAAATTCACCCCTCCACTTT
cdr3_aa: CASRLDRENSPLHF

d_call: TRBD1
v_call: TRBV19
j_call: TRBJ1-1
clone_size: NA
cdr3_nt: TGTGCCAGTAGCCGGGACAGGACGAACACTGAAGCTTTCTTT
cdr3_aa: CASSRDRTNTEAFF

d_call: TRBD2
v_call: TRBV6-5
j_call: TRBJ2-3
clone_size: few
cdr3_nt: TGTGCCAGCAGTAAGACTAGCGTGTCAGATACGCAGTATTTT
cdr3_aa: CASSKTSVSDTQYF

d_call: NA
v_call: TRBV7-9
j_call: TRBJ1-1
clone_size: NA
cdr3_nt: TGTGCCAGCAGCCCCTCAGGGTTGACTGAAGCTTTCTTT
cdr3_aa: CASSPSGLTEAFF

d_call: TRBD1
v_call: TRBV3-1/TRBV3-2
j_call: TRBJ1-2
clone_size: once
cdr3_nt: TGTGCCAGCAGCCGGGACAGGGGGCTATATGGCTACACCTTC
cdr3_aa: CASSRDRGLYGYTF

d_call: TRBD1
v_call: TRBV28
j_call: TRBJ1-2
clone_size: NA
cdr3_nt: TGTGCCAGCAGTTTTGGCAGGGGGAACTATGGCTACACCTTC
cdr3_aa: CASSFGRGNYGYTF

d_call: TRBD1
v_call: TRBV10-1
j_call: TRBJ1-4
clone_size: NA
cdr3_nt: TGCGCCAAATTACGGTGGGGACAGATCGCTGAAAAACTGTTTTTT
cdr3_aa: CAKLRWGQIAEKLFF

d_call: TRBD1
v_call: TRBV5-1
j_call: TRBJ2-1
clone_size: many
cdr3_nt: TGCGCCAGCAGCTTCAGGACAGGGGTGGGCAATGAGCAGTTCTTC
cdr3_aa: CASSFRTGVGNEQFF

d_call: NA
v_call: TRBV12-3/TRBV12-4
j_call: TRBJ2-7
clone_size: NA
cdr3_nt: TGTGCCAGCAGAGACCCGACAGGAAACGAGCAGTACTTC
cdr3_aa: CASRDPTGNEQYF

d_call: NA
v_call: TRBV28
j_call: TRBJ2-7
clone_size: NA
cdr3_nt: TGTGCCAGCAGTTCTGAGGACAGACGGCTCTCCTACGAGCAGTACTTC
cdr3_aa: CASSSEDRRLSYEQYF

d_call: TRBD1
v_call: TRBV19
j_call: TRBJ1-3
clone_size: NA
cdr3_nt: TGTGCCAGTAGCTACCGGGACAGCCCTGGAAACACCATATATTTT
cdr3_aa: CASSYRDSPGNTIYF

d_call: TRBD1
v_call: TRBV27
j_call: TRBJ2-1
clone_size: NA
cdr3_nt: TGTGCCAGCAGTTCGAGGACAGGGGACCCCAATGAGCAGTTCTTC
cdr3_aa: CASSSRTGDPNEQFF

d_call: NA
v_call: TRBV19
j_call: TRBJ2-1
clone_size: NA
cdr3_nt: TGTGCCAGCCAGACGGGGAGCTCCTACAATGAGCAGTTCTTC
cdr3_aa: CASQTGSSYNEQFF

d_call: NA
v_call: TRBV5-1
j_call: TRBJ2-1
clone_size: NA
cdr3_nt: TGCGCCAGCAGCTTAGAGGGGACAAGCTACAATGAGCAGTTCTTC
cdr3_aa: CASSLEGTSYNEQFF

d_call: NA
v_call: TRBV28
j_call: TRBJ2-7
clone_size: NA
cdr3_nt: TGTGCCAGCAGTGTTCCTGCGGGGTCCTACGAGCAGTACTTC
cdr3_aa: CASSVPAGSYEQYF

d_call: NA
v_call: TRBV10-2
j_call: TRBJ2-7
clone_size: NA
cdr3_nt: TGCGCCAGCAGTGCTGGGCTTGCCTCCTACGAGCAGTACTTC
cdr3_aa: CASSAGLASYEQYF

d_call: TRBD2
v_call: TRBV9
j_call: TRBJ2-3
clone_size: NA
cdr3_nt: TGTGCCAGCAGCCTAACCGGGGCTAGCGGGAGAAGAGATACGCAGTATTTT
cdr3_aa: CASSLTGASGRRDTQYF

d_call: NA
v_call: TRBV3-1/TRBV3-2
j_call: TRBJ2-3
clone_size: few
cdr3_nt: TGTGCCAGCAGCCAAGACCCCCTAAGCACAGATACGCAGTATTTT
cdr3_aa: CASSQDPLSTDTQYF

d_call: TRBD1
v_call: TRBV6-5
j_call: TRBJ1-1
clone_size: once
cdr3_nt: TGTGCCAGCAGGACAGGGCAAGACACTGAAGCTTTCTTT
cdr3_aa: CASRTGQDTEAFF

d_call: NA
v_call: TRBV3-1/TRBV3-2
j_call: TRBJ2-5
clone_size: NA
cdr3_nt: TGTGCCAGCAGCCAAGAGGGTCAGGGTAACCAAGAGACCCAGTACTTC
cdr3_aa: CASSQEGQGNQETQYF

d_call: NA
v_call: TRBV6-5
j_call: TRBJ1-1
clone_size: NA
cdr3_nt: TGTGCCAGCAGCACAGTACGCAACACTGAAGCTTTCTTT
cdr3_aa: CASSTVRNTEAFF

d_call: NA
v_call: TRBV7-2
j_call: TRBJ1-6
clone_size: NA
cdr3_nt: TGTGCCAGCAGCGCGAGACGGGGGGCATTTTCACCCCTCCACTTT
cdr3_aa: CASSARRGAFSPLHF

d_call: NA
v_call: TRBV7-8
j_call: TRBJ2-3
clone_size: NA
cdr3_nt: TGTGCCAGCAGCCCCCCCGGGAGAACCGCGCAGTATTTT
cdr3_aa: CASSPPGRTAQYF

d_call: TRBD1
v_call: TRBV27
j_call: TRBJ1-2
clone_size: NA
cdr3_nt: TGTGCCAGCAGAATGGCAGGGGGCTCATATGGCTACACCTTC
cdr3_aa: CASRMAGGSYGYTF

d_call: TRBD1
v_call: TRBV18
j_call: TRBJ2-3
clone_size: few
cdr3_nt: TGTGCCAGCTCTCCGGTCCCGGGACAGGGAGATACGCAGTATTTT
cdr3_aa: CASSPVPGQGDTQYF

d_call: NA
v_call: TRBV25-1
j_call: TRBJ1-2
clone_size: NA
cdr3_nt: TGTGCCAGCAGTGAAGGTCCCGATAGAATCTATGGCTACACCTTC
cdr3_aa: CASSEGPDRIYGYTF

d_call: NA
v_call: TRBV18
j_call: TRBJ2-2
clone_size: NA
cdr3_nt: TGTGCCAGCTCACGCATCCCCTCGACAGGACGAAGGAACACCGGGGAGCTGTTTTTT
cdr3_aa: CASSRIPSTGRRNTGELFF

d_call: NA
v_call: TRBV4-1
j_call: TRBJ2-7
clone_size: many
cdr3_nt: TGCGCCAGCAGCGATGCCCAGGGGTACGAGCAGTACTTC
cdr3_aa: CASSDAQGYEQYF

d_call: TRBD2
v_call: TRBV7-8
j_call: TRBJ2-3
clone_size: NA
cdr3_nt: TGTGCCAGCAGCCCAAGGACTAGCGACCACACAGATACGCAGTATTTT
cdr3_aa: CASSPRTSDHTDTQYF

d_call: NA
v_call: TRBV7-9
j_call: TRBJ1-6
clone_size: NA
cdr3_nt: TGTGCCAGCTCGAGACAGGAGAATTCACCCCTCCACTTT
cdr3_aa: CASSRQENSPLHF

d_call: TRBD2
v_call: TRBV11-3
j_call: TRBJ2-1
clone_size: NA
cdr3_nt: TGTGCCAGCAGCCGACGGGGGGACGTCCTCAATGAGCAGTTCTTC
cdr3_aa: CASSRRGDVLNEQFF

d_call: NA
v_call: TRBV4-2
j_call: TRBJ2-7
clone_size: NA
cdr3_nt: TGTGCCAGCAGCCAAGATGACAGAACCTACGAGCAGTACTTC
cdr3_aa: CASSQDDRTYEQYF

d_call: TRBD1
v_call: TRBV7-2
j_call: TRBJ1-1
clone_size: few
cdr3_nt: TGTGCCAGCAGCATACCCAGGGGGAGGTCTGAAGCTTTCTTT
cdr3_aa: CASSIPRGRSEAFF

d_call: NA
v_call: TRBV27
j_call: TRBJ1-5
clone_size: NA
cdr3_nt: TGTGCCAGCAGCCCTAGTGACTGGCCTCGGGGGGCCCAGCATTTT
cdr3_aa: CASSPSDWPRGAQHF

d_call: NA
v_call: TRBV3-1/TRBV3-2
j_call: TRBJ2-3
clone_size: few
cdr3_nt: TGTGCCAGCACCCGAACTAGCTCGGATACGCAGTATTTT
cdr3_aa: CASTRTSSDTQYF

d_call: TRBD1
v_call: TRBV18
j_call: TRBJ1-3
clone_size: NA
cdr3_nt: TGTGCCAGCTCCCTCAAGACAGGGAACTCTGGAAACACCATATATTTT
cdr3_aa: CASSLKTGNSGNTIYF

d_call: NA
v_call: TRBV4-1
j_call: TRBJ2-1
clone_size: NA
cdr3_nt: TGCGCCAGCAGCCAAGACTCGAGTTTCTACTACAATGAGCAGTTCTTC
cdr3_aa: CASSQDSSFYYNEQFF

d_call: TRBD1
v_call: TRBV6-5
j_call: TRBJ1-2
clone_size: NA
cdr3_nt: TGTGCCAGCACCGGACAGGGGGGAGACTATGGCTACACCTTC
cdr3_aa: CASTGQGGDYGYTF

d_call: NA
v_call: TRBV3-1/TRBV3-2
j_call: TRBJ1-2
clone_size: NA
cdr3_nt: TGTGCCAGCAGCCATAGCACCCCCTTAGCTAACTATGGCTACACCTTC
cdr3_aa: CASSHSTPLANYGYTF

d_call: NA
v_call: TRBV20-1
j_call: TRBJ1-2
clone_size: NA
cdr3_nt: TGCAGTGCTAGTCCTCCCATGACAGAATATGGCTACACCTTC
cdr3_aa: CSASPPMTEYGYTF

d_call: TRBD1
v_call: TRBV5-1
j_call: TRBJ1-2
clone_size: NA
cdr3_nt: TGCGCCAGCAGCTTGAGGACAGGGGAAAATGGCTACACCTTC
cdr3_aa: CASSLRTGENGYTF

d_call: TRBD1
v_call: TRBV7-6
j_call: TRBJ1-1
clone_size: NA
cdr3_nt: TGTGCCAGCAGCTTAGACAGGGGCGCTGAAGCTTTCTTT
cdr3_aa: CASSLDRGAEAFF

d_call: TRBD1
v_call: TRBV28
j_call: TRBJ1-2
clone_size: NA
cdr3_nt: TGTGCCAGCAGTTTGGGTGGGACAGGGGAGGGCTATGGCTACACCTTC
cdr3_aa: CASSLGGTGEGYGYTF

d_call: NA
v_call: TRBV3-1/TRBV3-2
j_call: TRBJ2-1
clone_size: NA
cdr3_nt: TGTGCCAGCAGCCAAGTTCCCCTCTCCTACAATGAGCAGTTCTTC
cdr3_aa: CASSQVPLSYNEQFF

d_call: NA
v_call: TRBV5-1
j_call: TRBJ2-7
clone_size: once
cdr3_nt: TGCGCCAGCAGCTTGAGGTCCAGCGGGCTATACGAGCAGTACTTC
cdr3_aa: CASSLRSSGLYEQYF

d_call: TRBD1
v_call: TRBV11-2
j_call: TRBJ2-5
clone_size: NA
cdr3_nt: TGTGCCAGCAGCTTGGACAGGGCAGAGACCCAGTACTTC
cdr3_aa: CASSLDRAETQYF

d_call: NA
v_call: TRBV5-1
j_call: TRBJ1-1
clone_size: NA
cdr3_nt: TGCGCCAGCAGCACAGGTGGGTCGTCCATGAACACTGAAGCTTTCTTT
cdr3_aa: CASSTGGSSMNTEAFF

d_call: TRBD1
v_call: TRBV28
j_call: TRBJ1-3
clone_size: once
cdr3_nt: TGTGCCAGCAGTTTATACGACAGGGGCCCCTCCGGAAACACCATATATTTT
cdr3_aa: CASSLYDRGPSGNTIYF

d_call: NA
v_call: TRBV5-1
j_call: TRBJ1-4
clone_size: NA
cdr3_nt: TGCGCCAGCAGCCCGGGACTCGGAGCAACTAATGAAAAACTGTTTTTT
cdr3_aa: CASSPGLGATNEKLFF

d_call: NA
v_call: TRBV28
j_call: TRBJ1-2
clone_size: NA
cdr3_nt: TGTGCCAGCAGCCTAGGGGCCGCCTCGATCGGCTACACCTTC
cdr3_aa: CASSLGAASIGYTF

d_call: NA
v_call: TRBV7-8
j_call: TRBJ1-3
clone_size: NA
cdr3_nt: TGTGCCAGCAGCTCCCTCCCAGGGGCTGGAAACACCATATATTTT
cdr3_aa: CASSSLPGAGNTIYF